This paragraph covers one TCR beta chain sequence. What it recognizes is unknown. The data were taken from a study of long-term antiretroviral therapy in people with HIV. Trimming took off 5 bases at V and 6 bases at J, with 11 bases between the two ends. Germline-derived CDR1 and CDR2 are LNHDA and SQIVND (reference sequence). CDR3 size: 13 residues. Sequencing relied on immunoSEQ assay v3.0, run at survey level. Repertoires were generated with immunoSEQ multiplex PCR, while TCRdb's copy carries only in-frame clones and drops some. The table shows 30,000 to 40,000 clones, with approximately 85% occurring only once. Participants with HIV, all of them, were treated in the United States. Cryopreserved PBMC, at roughly 0.85-11 million per sample, were present before DNA extraction. Study findings and constraints: Blood sampling spanned 2004 to 2017, possibly under older ART regimens. Regardless of time point, clones expanded before ART dominated the repertoire.

The chain carries TRBV19 and TRBJ1-5; D gene ambiguous. The sequence came from a man aged 18 to 29 with HIV. The source material was unsorted PBMCs, sampled roughly 3.3 years after starting antiretroviral therapy. CDR3 in amino acids: CASSLGPVQPQHF. CDR3 nucleotides: TGTGCCAGTAGTCTAGGTCCCGTTCAGCCCCAGCATTTT.